This is a list of T cell receptor beta chains from one sample in a study of blood T cell repertoires in COVID-19. Repertoires were generated with immunoSEQ multiplex PCR, while TCRdb's copy carries only in-frame clones and drops some. The sample has about 89,000 clones, about 80% seen once. The sample was peripheral blood. The origin of the receptors is a woman at least 80 years old with acute or convalescent COVID-19. Each CDR3 is given with its conserved first and last residue. The D gene is left open where the match is weak. Size is omitted from some rows. Given values are once, few, many or a class for expanded clones.

v_call: TRBV6-5
clone_size: NA
j_call: TRBJ2-1
d_call: TRBD2
cdr3_nt: TGTGCCATTCGGGGGGGCTCCCCGGCGAATGAGCAGTTCTTC
cdr3_aa: CAIRGGSPANEQFF

v_call: TRBV7-9
clone_size: NA
j_call: TRBJ2-7
d_call: TRBD2
cdr3_nt: TGTGCCAGCAGCCCAACCGGGACTAGCGCCTACGAGCAGTACTTC
cdr3_aa: CASSPTGTSAYEQYF

v_call: TRBV6-5
clone_size: NA
j_call: TRBJ2-1
d_call: TRBD2
cdr3_nt: TGTGCCAGCAGCTACACTAGCGGGCACTACAATGAGCAGTTCTTC
cdr3_aa: CASSYTSGHYNEQFF

v_call: TRBV14
clone_size: NA
j_call: TRBJ1-5
d_call: NA
cdr3_nt: TGTGCCAGCAGCCATCGGCAGCCCCAGCATTTT
cdr3_aa: CASSHRQPQHF

v_call: TRBV6-1
clone_size: NA
j_call: TRBJ2-1
d_call: NA
cdr3_nt: TGTGCCAGCAGTGGGAGGGCGGGAAGGGGTCGGGATGAGCAGTTCTTC
cdr3_aa: CASSGRAGRGRDEQFF

v_call: TRBV29-1
clone_size: NA
j_call: TRBJ1-2
d_call: NA
cdr3_nt: TGCAGCGTTGGAATGAAGACAGGAAACTATGGCTACACCTTC
cdr3_aa: CSVGMKTGNYGYTF

v_call: TRBV6-5
clone_size: once
j_call: TRBJ2-7
d_call: TRBD1
cdr3_nt: TGTGCCAGCAGTTACGTGGGACAGGAAGGATACGAGCAGTACTTC
cdr3_aa: CASSYVGQEGYEQYF

v_call: TRBV29-1
clone_size: few
j_call: TRBJ1-1
d_call: TRBD1
cdr3_nt: TGCAGCGTTGACAGGACAGGGAATGAAGCTTTCTTT
cdr3_aa: CSVDRTGNEAFF

v_call: TRBV5-4
clone_size: NA
j_call: TRBJ2-1
d_call: TRBD2
cdr3_nt: TGTGCCAGCAGCTTGGAGTTTAGCGGGAGGTCCTACAATGAGCAGTTCTTC
cdr3_aa: CASSLEFSGRSYNEQFF

v_call: TRBV5-1
clone_size: NA
j_call: TRBJ2-1
d_call: TRBD1
cdr3_nt: TGCGCCAGCAGCTTGAAATACGTAAACAGGGGGCGCAGAGATGAGCAGTTCTTC
cdr3_aa: CASSLKYVNRGRRDEQFF

v_call: TRBV18
clone_size: NA
j_call: TRBJ2-1
d_call: NA
cdr3_nt: TGTGCCAGCTCACCGTTGAGGGAGGATGAGCAGTTCTTC
cdr3_aa: CASSPLREDEQFF

v_call: TRBV14
clone_size: NA
j_call: TRBJ2-2
d_call: NA
cdr3_nt: TGTGCCAGCAGCCCCGGACACTTCAGTAGGACCGGGGAGCTGTTTTTT
cdr3_aa: CASSPGHFSRTGELFF

v_call: TRBV12-3/TRBV12-4
clone_size: NA
j_call: TRBJ1-2
d_call: NA
cdr3_nt: TGTGCCAGCAGTTTAAGCCCTCGCACCTTC
cdr3_aa: CASSLSPRTF

v_call: TRBV5-1
clone_size: NA
j_call: TRBJ1-6
d_call: NA
cdr3_nt: TGCGCCAGCAGCTTGGATGCGTCACCCCTCCACTTT
cdr3_aa: CASSLDASPLHF

v_call: TRBV27
clone_size: NA
j_call: TRBJ2-3
d_call: TRBD2
cdr3_nt: TGTGCCAGCAGCTCCGGGAGGGGAGCCGGAGATACGCAGTATTTT
cdr3_aa: CASSSGRGAGDTQYF

v_call: TRBV5-5
clone_size: NA
j_call: TRBJ2-7
d_call: NA
cdr3_nt: TGTGCCAGCAGCCAGGGAGGTCGCGGATTATACGAGCAGTACTTC
cdr3_aa: CASSQGGRGLYEQYF

v_call: TRBV19
clone_size: NA
j_call: TRBJ1-2
d_call: NA
cdr3_nt: TGTGCCAGTAAAACTCCCCCCTCATCGTCCTATGGCTACACCTTC
cdr3_aa: CASKTPPSSSYGYTF

v_call: TRBV24-1
clone_size: once
j_call: TRBJ2-1
d_call: TRBD2
cdr3_nt: TGTGCCACAACTAGCGGGGGGAACGATGAGCAGTTCTTC
cdr3_aa: CATTSGGNDEQFF

v_call: TRBV6-5
clone_size: once
j_call: TRBJ2-2
d_call: TRBD2
cdr3_nt: TGTGCCAGCAGCCCAGCGGGAGATACCGGGGAGCTGTTTTTT
cdr3_aa: CASSPAGDTGELFF

v_call: TRBV30
clone_size: NA
j_call: TRBJ1-1
d_call: TRBD1
cdr3_nt: TGTGCCTGGAGTGTTTCCGGGACAGGGAATACTGAAGCTTTCTTT
cdr3_aa: CAWSVSGTGNTEAFF